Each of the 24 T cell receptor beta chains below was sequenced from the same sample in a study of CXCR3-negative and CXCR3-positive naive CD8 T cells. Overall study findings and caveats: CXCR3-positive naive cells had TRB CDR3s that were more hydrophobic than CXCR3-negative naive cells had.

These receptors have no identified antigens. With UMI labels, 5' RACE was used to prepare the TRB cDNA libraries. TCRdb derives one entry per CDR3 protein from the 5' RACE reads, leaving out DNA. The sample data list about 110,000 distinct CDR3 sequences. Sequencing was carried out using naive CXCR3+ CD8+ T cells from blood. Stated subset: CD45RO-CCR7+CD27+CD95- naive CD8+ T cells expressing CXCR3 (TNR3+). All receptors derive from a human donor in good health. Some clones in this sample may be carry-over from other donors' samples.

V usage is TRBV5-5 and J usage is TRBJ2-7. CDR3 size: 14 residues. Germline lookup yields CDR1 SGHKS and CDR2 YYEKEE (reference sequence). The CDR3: CASSYTQGSYEQYF.

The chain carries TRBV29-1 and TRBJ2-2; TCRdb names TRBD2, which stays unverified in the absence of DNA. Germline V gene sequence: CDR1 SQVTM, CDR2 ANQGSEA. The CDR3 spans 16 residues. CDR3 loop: CSVAFSGRVNTGELFF.

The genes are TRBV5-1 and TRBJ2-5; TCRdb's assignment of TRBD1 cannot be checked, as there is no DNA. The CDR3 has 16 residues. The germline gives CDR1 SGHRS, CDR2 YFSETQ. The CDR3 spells CASSSNALTEAETQYF. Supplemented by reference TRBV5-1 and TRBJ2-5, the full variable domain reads KAGVTQTPRYLIKTRGQQVTLSCSPISGHRSVSWYQQTPGQGLQFLFEYFSETQRNKGNFPGRFSGRQFSNSRSEMNVSTLELGDSALYLCASSSNALTEAETQYFGPGTRLLVL.

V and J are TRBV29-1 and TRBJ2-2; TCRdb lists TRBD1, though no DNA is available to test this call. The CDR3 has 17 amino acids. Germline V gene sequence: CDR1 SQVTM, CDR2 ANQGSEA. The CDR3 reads CSVELATGVTNTGELFF.

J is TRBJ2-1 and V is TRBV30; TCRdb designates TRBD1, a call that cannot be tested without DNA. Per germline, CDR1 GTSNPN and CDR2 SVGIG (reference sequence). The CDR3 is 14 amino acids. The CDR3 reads CAWRTGQGHNEQFF.

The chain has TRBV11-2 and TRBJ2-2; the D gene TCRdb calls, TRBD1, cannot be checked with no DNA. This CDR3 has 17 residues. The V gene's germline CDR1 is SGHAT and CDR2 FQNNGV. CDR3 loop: CASSLVSGQVMSGELFF.

The CDR3 loop reads CASSFTGGESSYNEQFF. This chain joins TRBV6-5 and TRBJ2-1; without DNA, the TCRdb call of TRBD1 cannot be checked. The CDR3 runs to 17 residues. The germline CDR1 and CDR2 sequences are MNHEY and SVGAGI.

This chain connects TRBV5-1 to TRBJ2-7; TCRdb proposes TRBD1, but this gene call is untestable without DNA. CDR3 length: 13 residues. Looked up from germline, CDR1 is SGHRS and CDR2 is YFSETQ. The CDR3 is CASSLLGVYEQYF.

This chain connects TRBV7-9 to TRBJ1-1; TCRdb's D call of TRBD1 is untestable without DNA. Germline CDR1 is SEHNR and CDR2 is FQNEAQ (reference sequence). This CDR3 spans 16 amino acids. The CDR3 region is CASNYRDGWMNTEAFF.

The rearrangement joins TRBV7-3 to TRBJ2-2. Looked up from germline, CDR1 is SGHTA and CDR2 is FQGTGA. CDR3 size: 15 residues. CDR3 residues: CASSLEGPETGELFF.

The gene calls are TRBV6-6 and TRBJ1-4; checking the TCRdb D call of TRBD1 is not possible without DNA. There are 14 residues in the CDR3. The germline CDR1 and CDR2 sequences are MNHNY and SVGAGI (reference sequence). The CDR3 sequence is CASSQGQGGEKLFF.

CDR3 sequence reads: CASSQVGPDNYGYTF. The rearrangement links TRBV4-1 to TRBJ1-2; TCRdb's D call of TRBD1 is untestable without DNA. The length of the CDR3 is 15 residues. From germline, CDR1 is MGHRA and CDR2 YSYEKL.

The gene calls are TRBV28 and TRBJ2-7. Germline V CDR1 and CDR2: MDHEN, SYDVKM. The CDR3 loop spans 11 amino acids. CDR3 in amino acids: CASSLPYEQYF.

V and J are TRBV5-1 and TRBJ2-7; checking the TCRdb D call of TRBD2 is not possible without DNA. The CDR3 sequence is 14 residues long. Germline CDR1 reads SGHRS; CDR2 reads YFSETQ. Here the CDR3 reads CASSSVAGVHEQYF.

CDR3 amino acids: CAISESLATAYGYTF. The rearrangement joins TRBV10-3 to TRBJ1-2; TCRdb outputs TRBD1, but without DNA this stays unchecked. Germline CDR1 ENHRY, CDR2 SYGVKD. This CDR3 has 15 residues.

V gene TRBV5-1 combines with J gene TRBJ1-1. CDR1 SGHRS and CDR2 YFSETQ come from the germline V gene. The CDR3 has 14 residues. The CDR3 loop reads CASRSGLMNTEAFF.

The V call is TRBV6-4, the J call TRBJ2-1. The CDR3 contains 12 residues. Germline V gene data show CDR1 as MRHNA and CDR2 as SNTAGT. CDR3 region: CASSEEGDEQFF.

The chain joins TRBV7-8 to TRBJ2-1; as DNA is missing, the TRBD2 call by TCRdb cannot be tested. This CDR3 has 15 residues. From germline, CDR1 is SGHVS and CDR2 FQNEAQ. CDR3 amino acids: CASTSGVSSYNEQFF.

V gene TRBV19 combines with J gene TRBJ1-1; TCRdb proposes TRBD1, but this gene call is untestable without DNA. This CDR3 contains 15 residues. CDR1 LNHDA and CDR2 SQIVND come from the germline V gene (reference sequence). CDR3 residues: CASSISGQVNTEAFF.

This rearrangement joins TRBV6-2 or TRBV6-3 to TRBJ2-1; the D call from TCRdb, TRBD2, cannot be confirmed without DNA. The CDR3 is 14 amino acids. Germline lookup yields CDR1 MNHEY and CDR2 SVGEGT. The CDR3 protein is CASSSHTAGGEQFF.

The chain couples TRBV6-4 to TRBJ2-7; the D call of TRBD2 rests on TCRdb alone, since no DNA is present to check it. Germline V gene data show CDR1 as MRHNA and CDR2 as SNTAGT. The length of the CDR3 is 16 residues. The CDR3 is CASVGAAGGLSYEQYF.

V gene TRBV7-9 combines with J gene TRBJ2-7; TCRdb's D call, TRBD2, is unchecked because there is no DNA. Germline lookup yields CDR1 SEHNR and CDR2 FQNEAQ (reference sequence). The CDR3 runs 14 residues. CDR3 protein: CASSLADLAGEQYF. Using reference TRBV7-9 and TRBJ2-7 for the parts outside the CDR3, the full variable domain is DTGVSQNPRHKITKRGQNVTFRCDPISEHNRLYWYRQTLGQGPEFLTYFQNEAQLEKSRLLSDRFSAERPKGSFSTLEIQRTEQGDSAMYLCASSLADLAGEQYFGPGTRLTVT.

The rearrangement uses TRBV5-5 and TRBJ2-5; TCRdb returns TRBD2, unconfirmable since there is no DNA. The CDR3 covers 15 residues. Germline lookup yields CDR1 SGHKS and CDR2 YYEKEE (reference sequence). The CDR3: CASSSLMGLQETQYF.

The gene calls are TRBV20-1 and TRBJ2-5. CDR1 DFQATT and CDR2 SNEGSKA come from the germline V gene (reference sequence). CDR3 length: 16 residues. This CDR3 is CSAHTARLAVQETQYF.